This record looks at one TCR beta chain sequence and its context. The record originates from a study of control samples from healthy donors and cancer patients. Generated by immunoSEQ multiplex PCR, the TCRdb table keeps only in-frame clones and is missing some. The sample holds around 110,000 clones, approximately 93% seen once. The receptor was derived from a man aged 30-40 years in good health. Sequencing was carried out using blood.

The CDR3, as DNA: TGTGCCAGCAGCTTGCTACAGGGACGGTCTGAAGCTTTCTTT. Translated: CASSLLQGRSEAFF. The chain couples TRBV11-2 to TRBJ1-1, with D possibly TRBD1 on 6 matching bases. The CDR3 has 14 amino acids. CDR1 and CDR2 from the germline V gene are SGHAT and FQNNGV. V lost 3 bases, J lost 6 bases, and 14 bases lay in between.